Only a few counts were recorded for the clone carrying this T cell receptor beta chain. Sequencing used immunoSEQ multiplex PCR; TCRdb keeps in-frame clones, though not all of them. The sample yields some 80,000 clones, 84% seen once. The data were taken from a study of radiotherapy plus CTLA-4 blockade in lung cancer. Overall study context: Roughly 17% of patients responded objectively, and about 30% achieved disease control.

The CDR3 is 15 residues long. Germline CDR1 and CDR2: LNHDA and SQIVND (reference sequence). The J segment lost 6 bases and the V segment lost 9 bases, leaving 6 bases of the junction unmatched. Chemo-refractory metastatic non-small-cell lung cancer patients were treated with focal radiation plus CTLA-4 blockade with ipilimumab. V usage is TRBV19 and J usage is TRBJ2-2; 14 nucleotides match TRBD2. The sample here was peripheral blood, taken from a patient treated with radiotherapy plus ipilimumab. This TCR was recovered from a human donor with non-small cell lung cancer who had stable disease on radiotherapy plus ipilimumab. The CDR3 is CASRTTSGGAGELFF. The CDR3 nucleotides read TGTGCCAGCAGAACGACTAGCGGGGGGGCCGGGGAGCTGTTTTTT. The whole variable domain, remainder taken from reference TRBV19 and TRBJ2-2, is DGGITQSPKYLFRKEGQNVTLSCEQNLNHDAMYWYRQDPGQGLRLIYYSQIVNDFQKGDIAEGYSVSREKKESFPLTVTSAQKNPTAFYLCASRTTSGGAGELFFGEGSRLTVL.